Below, one T cell receptor (beta chain) is given with its context. The sample belongs to a study of T cell changes during pregnancy in multiple sclerosis. Libraries were prepared by immunoSEQ multiplex PCR; TCRdb keeps only in-frame clonotypes and omits some of them. The sample includes roughly 41,000 clones, approximately 90% of them seen just once. This receptor was taken from a female donor with multiple sclerosis, enrolled in a pregnancy study. Here the sequenced sample was CD8+ T cells from peripheral blood mononuclear cells, taken in the third trimester of pregnancy.

CDR3 in DNA: TGTGCCAGCAGTTACCGGGAAGGCTACGAGCAGTACTTC. Protein: CASSYREGYEQYF. This chain uses TRBV6-5 with TRBJ2-7, with a possible D match to TRBD2 (5 bases). The CDR3 has 13 residues. Trimming stripped 2 bases from V and 3 bases from J, with 8 bases between. Germline V gene lookup returns CDR1 MNHEY and CDR2 SVGAGI.